Below, 32 T cell receptor beta chains from the same sample are listed, as sequenced in a study of CD8 T cells in Susac syndrome. RNA was extracted with the RNeasy kit, and a quantity of roughly 0.5 to 1 ug was reverse transcribed using random hexamers. TCRdb fed the immunoSEQ multiplex PCR reads into MiXCR, producing one record per CDR3 protein. The repertoire consists of more than 150,000 distinct CDR3 sequences, with 95% occurring once and the leading ten covering 0.075% to 0.1%. Sample: CD4+ T cells from PBMCs. These receptors were taken from a human donor with Susac syndrome.

As concerns this clonotype: At one end, the junction sequence differs from germline, possibly due to a read error. This chain connects TRBV20-1 to TRBJ1-2, with D tentatively TRBD1 (5 bases). The CDR3 covers 11 residues. Germline CDR1 DFQATT, CDR2 SNEGSKA (reference sequence). Written as DNA, the CDR3 is TGCAGTGCCGGGACGATAGGCGGCTACACTTTC. It is translated as CSAGTIGGYTF.

This clonotype was detected only once. This chain connects TRBV5-1 to TRBJ1-2; the match to TRBD1 covers 7 bases. From germline, CDR1 is SGHRS and CDR2 YFSETQ. The V segment lost 5 bases and the J segment 0 bases; nucleotides outside the gene matches: 4. CDR3 length equals 14 residues. The CDR3 DNA follows: TGCGCCAGCAGAACCGGGACAGCTAACTATGGCTACACCTTC. Translated, it gives CASRTGTANYGYTF. Looking up the rest from reference TRBV5-1 and TRBJ1-2 gives the full variable domain: KAGVTQTPRYLIKTRGQQVTLSCSPISGHRSVSWYQQTPGQGLQFLFEYFSETQRNKGNFPGRFSGRQFSNSRSEMNVSTLELGDSALYLCASRTGTANYGYTFGSGTRLTVV.

The V gene is TRBV29-1, the J gene TRBJ2-2; D remains ambiguous. With 4 bases removed from V and 3 bases from J, the gap between germline ends came to 12 bases. The CDR3 runs 14 residues. Germline V gene sequence: CDR1 SQVTM, CDR2 ANQGSEA. The CDR3 spells CSVGARWDTGELFF. DNA of the CDR3: TGCAGCGTTGGGGCAAGGTGGGACACCGGGGAGCTGTTTTTT.

The chain employs TRBV7-9 and TRBJ2-5; 11 positions match TRBD2. CDR1 and CDR2 (germline): SEHNR, FQNEAQ (reference sequence). V lost 5 bases to trimming and J lost 5 bases; unmatched junction nucleotides: 7. This CDR3 region has 15 residues. CDR3 coding DNA: TGTGCCAGCAGCGCGACTAGCGGGGACGTGGAGACCCAGTACTTC. This translates into CASSATSGDVETQYF.

V gene TRBV30 combines with J gene TRBJ1-2; D gene uncertain. CDR1 GTSNPN and CDR2 SVGIG come from the germline V gene (reference sequence). The CDR3 totals 13 residues. V dropped 1 base and J dropped 2 bases, with 8 bases sitting between them. CDR3 loop: CAWSGTENYGYTF. CDR3 in DNA: TGTGCCTGGAGTGGGACTGAAAACTATGGCTACACCTTC.

The chain joins TRBV5-4 to TRBJ2-4, with TRBD1 matching 8 bases. The CDR3 is 15 residues long. Germline V lookup: CDR1 SGHNT, CDR2 YYREEE (reference sequence). V dropped 5 bases and J dropped 3; count of bases not matched to a gene: 7. CDR3 sequence: CASSFETGVKNIQYF. CDR3 coding DNA: TGTGCCAGCAGTTTTGAGACAGGGGTCAAAAACATTCAGTACTTC.

The chain combines TRBV3-1 with TRBJ2-1, with 12 bases lining up with TRBD2. Germline V gene sequence: CDR1 LGHDT, CDR2 YNNKEL (reference sequence). This CDR3 is built from 17 residues. V shed 4 bases and J 6 bases; nucleotides not matched to a gene: 10. The DNA for the CDR3 is TGTGCCAGCAGCCTTGAGCTGTGGACTAGCGGGGTCAATGAGCAGTTCTTC. This codes for CASSLELWTSGVNEQFF.

This clonotype was seen a single time. The genes are TRBV15 and TRBJ2-7; either TRBD1 or TRBD2 may fit D (6 bases each). The CDR3 is made up of 17 amino acids. V was shortened by 1 base and J by 2 bases, with 18 bases between the two germline ends. CDR1 and CDR2 (germline): LNHNV, YYDKDF (reference sequence). The CDR3 loop reads CATSRVRKGGPTYEQYF. In nucleotides, the CDR3 is TGTGCCACCAGCAGAGTTAGGAAAGGGGGGCCGACCTACGAGCAGTACTTC.

This clonotype was detected only once. This rearrangement joins TRBV20-1 to TRBJ2-7; tentatively, D is TRBD1 or TRBD2 (5 bases each). Germline CDR1 is DFQATT and CDR2 is SNEGSKA (reference sequence). The CDR3 sequence is 14 residues long. The ends were cut back, 4 bases at V and 0 bases at J, with 13 bases in the middle. CDR3 region: CSATLRDGSYEQYF. CDR3 DNA sequence: TGCAGTGCTACCCTCCGGGACGGCTCCTACGAGCAGTACTTC.

The chain has TRBV19 and TRBJ2-7, with 8 bases that match TRBD2. Germline CDR1 and CDR2: LNHDA and SQIVND (reference sequence). The length of the CDR3 is 15 residues. Trimming removed 3 bases from V and 4 bases from J; junction bases left unmatched: 8. CDR3 sequence reads: CASSIVSGKIYEQYF. Written as DNA, the CDR3 is TGTGCCAGTAGTATTGTTAGCGGGAAGATATACGAGCAGTACTTC.

This chain uses TRBV20-1 with TRBJ2-3; weak D call: TRBD1 (5 bases). CDR3 length: 13 residues. Trimming cost V 3 bases and J 1 base, with 8 bases left between them. Germline CDR1 DFQATT, CDR2 SNEGSKA (reference sequence). The CDR3 DNA follows: TGCAGTGCTAGCAGGGATGGCACAGATACGCAGTATTTT. It encodes CSASRDGTDTQYF.

This rearrangement joins TRBV30 to TRBJ2-1, with D unclear. The V end lost 3 bases, the J end lost 4 bases, and 4 bases lay between the germline ends. The CDR3 totals 11 residues. CDR1 is GTSNPN and CDR2 is SVGIG in the germline V gene (reference sequence). The CDR3 nucleotides read TGTGCCTGGAGCAGATACAATGAGCAGTTCTTC. Its translation is CAWSRYNEQFF.

In DNA, the CDR3 is TGCAGTGCTAGAGATAGCGCGGGGGGCCAAGAGACCCAGTACTTC. It translates to CSARDSAGGQETQYF. V and J are TRBV20-1 and TRBJ2-5, with 8 nucleotides matching TRBD2. Germline V CDR1 and CDR2: DFQATT, SNEGSKA (reference sequence). CDR3 size: 15 residues. Trimming removed 0 bases from V and 1 base from J; junction bases left unmatched: 4.

This clonotype came up once. The chain uses TRBV29-1 and TRBJ2-5, with TRBD1 identical over 7 bases. Germline trimming cut 5 bases from V and 5 bases from J; bases unmatched to any gene: 11. There are 14 residues in the CDR3. Germline V gene data show CDR1 as SQVTM and CDR2 as ANQGSEA. The CDR3 sequence is CSVTMAGGPETQYF. The CDR3 DNA reads TGCAGCGTTACTATGGCAGGGGGACCGGAGACCCAGTACTTC.

J is TRBJ1-5 and V is TRBV2; no reliable D call. Germline assignment: CDR1 SNHLY and CDR2 FYNNEI. The length of the CDR3 is 14 residues. V lost 4 bases and J lost 6, with 13 bases in between. CDR3 sequence reads: CASSAEGDGQPQHF. The DNA of the CDR3 is TGTGCCAGCAGTGCAGAGGGCGATGGTCAGCCCCAGCATTTT.

The chain combines TRBV7-2 with TRBJ1-1; maybe TRBD1 (5 bases). The CDR3 sequence is 15 residues long. The V end lost 3 bases, the J end lost 5 bases, and 16 bases lay between the germline ends. CDR1 and CDR2 from the germline V gene are SGHTA and FQGNSA. The CDR3 is CASSFPPRVGTEAFF. The DNA for the CDR3 is TGTGCCAGCAGCTTCCCCCCCAGGGTTGGAACTGAAGCTTTCTTT.

V and J are TRBV25-1 and TRBJ2-7, with 10 bases matching TRBD2. The J segment lost 2 bases and the V segment lost 2 bases, leaving 6 bases of the junction unmatched. The CDR3 extends over 16 amino acids. Germline V gene lookup returns CDR1 MGHDK and CDR2 SYGVNS. Written as DNA, the CDR3 is TGTGCCAGCAGTGAAAAAGGACTAGCGGACACCTACGAGCAGTACTTC. This translates into CASSEKGLADTYEQYF.

The V call is TRBV28, the J call TRBJ1-2; the match to TRBD1 covers 12 bases. V trimming: 7 bases; J trimming: 7 bases; junction bases outside the gene matches: 4. The CDR3 is 13 amino acids. From germline, CDR1 is MDHEN and CDR2 SYDVKM. CDR3 amino acids: CASKGTGGRGYTF. The CDR3 DNA reads TGTGCCAGCAAGGGGACAGGGGGCCGTGGCTACACCTTC.

This sequence joins TRBV12-3 or TRBV12-4 and TRBJ1-1; D is unresolved. Between the trimmed V and J ends, which lost 8 bases and 2 bases, there was a span of 9 bases. The CDR3 is made up of 12 amino acids. CDR3 DNA: TGTGCCAGCGCTCCAGTAAACACTGAAGCTTTCTTT. This gives the protein CASAPVNTEAFF.

The CDR3 DNA follows: TGTGCCAGCAGCTTAGCGTTAGCGGGGCGGGGAAACAATGAGCAGTTCTTC. It is translated as CASSLALAGRGNNEQFF. The chain couples TRBV11-1 to TRBJ2-1; 8 nucleotides align to TRBD2. The CDR3 sequence is 17 residues long. In germline, CDR1 is SGHAT, CDR2 FQDESV (reference sequence). The V gene end was trimmed by 0 bases and the J gene end by 5 bases; junction bases not matched to a gene: 9. Looking up the rest from reference TRBV11-1 and TRBJ2-1 gives the full variable domain: EAEVAQSPRYKITEKSQAVAFWCDPISGHATLYWYRQILGQGPELLVQFQDESVVDDSQLPKDRFSAERLKGVDSTLKIQPAELGDSAMYLCASSLALAGRGNNEQFFGPGTRLTVL.

V and J are TRBV3-1 and TRBJ2-3; D remains unclear. Germline V gives CDR1 LGHDT, CDR2 YNNKEL (reference sequence). The CDR3 is 12 amino acids. The V and J ends lost 3 bases and 5 bases respectively, with 6 bases between them. The CDR3 DNA sequence: TGTGCCAGCAGCCATCTGGGAGATACGCAGTATTTT. It codes for CASSHLGDTQYF.

The J gene is TRBJ2-2, the V gene TRBV11-2; D may correspond to TRBD1 or TRBD2 (6 bases each). Germline assignment: CDR1 SGHAT and CDR2 FQNNGV. This CDR3 contains 15 residues. V shed 5 bases and J shed 5 bases, with 15 bases lying between them. The DNA of the CDR3 is TGTGCCAGCAGCCGGAGGGGGGCGGATACCGGGGAGCTGTTTTTT. Translation gives CASSRRGADTGELFF.

J is TRBJ1-6 and V is TRBV11-1, with TRBD1 matching 9 bases. The CDR3 totals 14 residues. CDR1 and CDR2 (germline): SGHAT, FQDESV (reference sequence). With 5 bases clipped from V and 10 bases from J, the junction kept 6 bases outside the gene matches. The CDR3 loop is CASSNRDRASPLHF. DNA for the CDR3: TGTGCCAGCAGCAACCGGGACAGGGCCTCACCCCTCCACTTT.

The chain links TRBV2 to TRBJ2-2; 7 nucleotides match TRBD2. Germline loops: CDR1 SNHLY, CDR2 FYNNEI. The CDR3 runs to 15 residues. V lost 7 bases and J lost 4; bases outside the gene matches: 9. CDR3 residues: CASKGRVWITGELFF. The CDR3 DNA sequence: TGTGCCAGCAAGGGGAGGGTCTGGATCACCGGGGAGCTGTTTTTT.

The CDR3 sequence is CSVLSGQNTEAFF. The CDR3 DNA reads TGCAGCGTCCTCTCGGGACAGAACACTGAAGCTTTCTTT. The chain employs TRBV29-1 and TRBJ1-1, with a weak D call TRBD1 (6 bases). In germline, CDR1 is SQVTM, CDR2 ANQGSEA. CDR3 length: 13 amino acids. Deletions cut 6 bases from V and 1 base from J, with 12 bases between. Looking up the rest from reference TRBV29-1 and TRBJ1-1 gives the full variable domain: SAVISQKPSRDICQRGTSLTIQCQVDSQVTMMFWYRQQPGQSLTLIATANQGSEATYESGFVIDKFPISRPNLTFSTLTVSNMSPEDSSIYLCSVLSGQNTEAFFGQGTRLTVV.

This clonotype was seen only once. The chain recombines TRBV20-1 with TRBJ2-5, with TRBD2 identical over 8 bases. Germline CDR1 and CDR2: DFQATT and SNEGSKA (reference sequence). The trim removed 5 bases at V and 11 bases at J, leaving 10 bases unmatched. The CDR3 covers 12 residues. Here the CDR3 DNA reads TGCAGTGCTGGGCCGGGCGGGGGGCCACAGTACTTC. As protein: CSAGPGGGPQYF.

This chain joins TRBV4-3 and TRBJ2-7, with D tentatively TRBD2 (5 bases). Germline lookup yields CDR1 LGHNA and CDR2 YSLEER. The CDR3 sequence is 15 residues long. Trimming removed 0 bases at V and 7 bases at J, with 16 bases between. The CDR3 region is CASSQDLARPGEQYF. DNA for the CDR3: TGCGCCAGCAGCCAAGATCTCGCGCGTCCGGGAGAGCAGTACTTC.

The CDR3 here is CSVEKGTGGNEKLFF. The CDR3 DNA reads as TGCAGCGTTGAAAAGGGAACAGGGGGCAATGAAAAACTGTTTTTT. The V gene is TRBV29-1, the J gene TRBJ1-4; 9 bases are shared with TRBD1. Per germline, CDR1 SQVTM and CDR2 ANQGSEA. The CDR3 spans 15 residues. The junction had 6 bases not matched to a gene; V was cut back by 2 bases and J by 5 bases.

The chain employs TRBV6-2 or TRBV6-3 and TRBJ2-3; 11 nucleotides agree with TRBD2. This CDR3 contains 15 residues. With 6 bases clipped from V and 8 bases from J, the junction kept 10 bases outside the gene matches. The germline V gene has CDR1 MNHEY and CDR2 SVGEGT. The CDR3 coding sequence is TGTGCCAGCAGCCCGGGACTAGCGGAACAAGGTACGCAGTATTTT. This encodes CASSPGLAEQGTQYF.

The chain uses TRBV5-6 and TRBJ2-4; 10 positions agree with TRBD2. The CDR3 is 14 amino acids. The V gene end was trimmed by 3 bases and the J gene end by 8 bases; junction bases not matched to a gene: 5. CDR1 is SGHDT and CDR2 is YYEEEE in the germline V gene. CDR3 residues: CASSSVAGGDIQYF. CDR3 DNA sequence: TGTGCCAGCAGCTCGGTAGCGGGGGGTGACATTCAGTACTTC.

The rearrangement links TRBV28 to TRBJ2-7; a weak D match, TRBD2 (5 bases). Germline V lookup: CDR1 MDHEN, CDR2 SYDVKM. The CDR3 has 13 residues. Trimming cost V 2 bases and J 2 bases, with 7 bases left between them. The CDR3 here is CASSLPGAYEQYF. DNA of the CDR3: TGTGCCAGCAGTTTACCCGGGGCCTACGAGCAGTACTTC.

This chain uses TRBV6-2 or TRBV6-3 with TRBJ2-7, with 8 bases matching TRBD1. V gave up 7 bases and J gave up 1 base; unmatched junction bases: 9. Per germline, CDR1 MNHEY and CDR2 SVGEGT. CDR3 length: 15 residues. The CDR3 region is CASTKFRTGSYEQYF. The DNA for the CDR3 is TGTGCCAGCACCAAGTTCCGGACAGGGTCCTACGAGCAGTACTTC.